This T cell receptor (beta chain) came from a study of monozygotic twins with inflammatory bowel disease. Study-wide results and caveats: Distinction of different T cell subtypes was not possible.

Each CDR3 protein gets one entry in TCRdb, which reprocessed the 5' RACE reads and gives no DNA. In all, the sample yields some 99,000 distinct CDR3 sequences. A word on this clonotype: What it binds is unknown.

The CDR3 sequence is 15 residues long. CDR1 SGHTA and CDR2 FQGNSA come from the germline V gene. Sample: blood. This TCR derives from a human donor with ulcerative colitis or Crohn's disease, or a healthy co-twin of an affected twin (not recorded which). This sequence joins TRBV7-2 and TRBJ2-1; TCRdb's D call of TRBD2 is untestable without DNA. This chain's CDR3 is CASSLDAGDYNEQFF. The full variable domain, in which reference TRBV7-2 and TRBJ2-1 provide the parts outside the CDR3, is GAGVSQSPSNKVTEKGKDVELRCDPISGHTALYWYRQSLGQGLEFLIYFQGNSAPDKSGLPSDRFSAERTGGSVSTLTIQRTQQEDSAVYLCASSLDAGDYNEQFFGPGTRLTVL.